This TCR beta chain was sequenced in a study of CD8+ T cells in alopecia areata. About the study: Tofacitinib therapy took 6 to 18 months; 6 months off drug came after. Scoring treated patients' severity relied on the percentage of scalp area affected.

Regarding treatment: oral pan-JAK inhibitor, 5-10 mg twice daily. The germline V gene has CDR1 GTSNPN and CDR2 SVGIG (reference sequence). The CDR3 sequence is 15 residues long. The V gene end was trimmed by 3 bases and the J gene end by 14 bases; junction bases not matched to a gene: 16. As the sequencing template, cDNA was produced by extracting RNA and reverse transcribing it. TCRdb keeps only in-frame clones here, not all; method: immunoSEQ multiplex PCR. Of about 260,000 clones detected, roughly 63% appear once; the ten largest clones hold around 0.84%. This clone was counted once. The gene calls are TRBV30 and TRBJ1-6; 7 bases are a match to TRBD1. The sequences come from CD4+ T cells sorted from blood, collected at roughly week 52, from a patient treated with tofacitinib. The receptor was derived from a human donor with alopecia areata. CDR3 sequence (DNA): TGTGCCTGGAGCGCAGGACAGGTAGCCATTCAGGCCCTCCACTTT. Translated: CAWSAGQVAIQALHF.